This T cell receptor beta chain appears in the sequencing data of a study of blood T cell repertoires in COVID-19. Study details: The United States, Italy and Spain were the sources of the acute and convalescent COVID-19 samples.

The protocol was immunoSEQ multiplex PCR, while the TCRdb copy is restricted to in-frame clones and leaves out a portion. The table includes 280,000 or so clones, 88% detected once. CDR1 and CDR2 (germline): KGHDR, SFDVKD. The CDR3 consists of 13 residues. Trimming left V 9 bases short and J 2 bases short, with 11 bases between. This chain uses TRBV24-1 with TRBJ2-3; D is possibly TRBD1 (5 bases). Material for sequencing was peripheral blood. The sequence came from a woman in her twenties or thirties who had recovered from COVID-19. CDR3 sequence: CATRSTVTDTQYF. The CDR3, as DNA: TGTGCCACCCGTTCGACAGTCACAGATACGCAGTATTTT.